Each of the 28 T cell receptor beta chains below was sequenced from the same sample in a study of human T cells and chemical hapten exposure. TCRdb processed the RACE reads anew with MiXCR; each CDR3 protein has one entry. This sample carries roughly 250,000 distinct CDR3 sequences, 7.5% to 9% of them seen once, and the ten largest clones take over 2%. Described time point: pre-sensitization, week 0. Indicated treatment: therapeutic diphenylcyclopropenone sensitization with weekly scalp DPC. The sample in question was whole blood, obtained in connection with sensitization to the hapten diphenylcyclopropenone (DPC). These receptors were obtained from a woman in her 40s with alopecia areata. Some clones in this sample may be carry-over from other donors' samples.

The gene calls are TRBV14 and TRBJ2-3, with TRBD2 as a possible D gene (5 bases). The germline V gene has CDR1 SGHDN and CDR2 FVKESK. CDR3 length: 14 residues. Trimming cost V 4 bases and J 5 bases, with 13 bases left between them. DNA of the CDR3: TGTGCCAGCAGCCTGCGGGCCCGTTTAGATACGCAGTATTTT. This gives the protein CASSLRARLDTQYF.

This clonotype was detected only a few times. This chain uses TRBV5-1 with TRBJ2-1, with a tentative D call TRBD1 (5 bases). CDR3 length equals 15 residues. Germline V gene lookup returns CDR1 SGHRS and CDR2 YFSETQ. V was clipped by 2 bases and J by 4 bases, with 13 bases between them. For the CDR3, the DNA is TGCGCCAGCAGCTTATTCCGACAGAGTTACAATGAGCAGTTCTTC. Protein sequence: CASSLFRQSYNEQFF.

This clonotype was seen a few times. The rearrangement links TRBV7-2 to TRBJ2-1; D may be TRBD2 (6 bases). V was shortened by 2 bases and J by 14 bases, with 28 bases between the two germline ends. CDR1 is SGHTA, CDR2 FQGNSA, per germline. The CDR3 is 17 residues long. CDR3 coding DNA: TGTGCCAGCAGCTTAATTCTCGGGAGCACAACAGGAGAAGAAGAGTTCTTC. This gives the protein CASSLILGSTTGEEEFF.

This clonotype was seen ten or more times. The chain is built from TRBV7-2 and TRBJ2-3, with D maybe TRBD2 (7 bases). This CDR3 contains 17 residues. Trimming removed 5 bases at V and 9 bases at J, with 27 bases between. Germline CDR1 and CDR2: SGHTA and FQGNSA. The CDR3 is CASSLVGASGPFGTQYF. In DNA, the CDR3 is TGTGCCAGCAGCCTAGTGGGGGCTAGCGGTCCCTTCGGGACGCAGTATTTT. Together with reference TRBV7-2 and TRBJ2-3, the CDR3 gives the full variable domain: GAGVSQSPSNKVTEKGKDVELRCDPISGHTALYWYRQSLGQGLEFLIYFQGNSAPDKSGLPSDRFSAERTGGSVSTLTIQRTQQEDSAVYLCASSLVGASGPFGTQYFGPGTRLTVL.

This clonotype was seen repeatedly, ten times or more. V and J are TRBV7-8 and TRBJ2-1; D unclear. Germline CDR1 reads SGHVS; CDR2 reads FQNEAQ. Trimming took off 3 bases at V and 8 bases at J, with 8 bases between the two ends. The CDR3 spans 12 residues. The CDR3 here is CASSFRVDEQFF. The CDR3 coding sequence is TGTGCCAGCAGCTTCCGGGTAGATGAGCAGTTCTTC.

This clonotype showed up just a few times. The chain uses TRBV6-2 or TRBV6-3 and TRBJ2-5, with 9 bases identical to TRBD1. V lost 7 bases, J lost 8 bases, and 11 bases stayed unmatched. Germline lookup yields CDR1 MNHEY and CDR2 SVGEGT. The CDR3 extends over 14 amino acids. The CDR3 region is CASTAGQGYYTQYF. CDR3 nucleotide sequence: TGTGCCAGCACAGCAGGACAGGGGTATTATACCCAGTACTTC.

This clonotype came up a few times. In nucleotides, the CDR3 is TGTGCCAGCAGCTCCACGACTAGTGGAGAGACCCAGTACTTC. Translating it yields CASSSTTSGETQYF. The chain couples TRBV7-2 to TRBJ2-5, with D possibly matching TRBD2 (6 bases). The CDR3 has 14 amino acids. From germline, CDR1 is SGHTA and CDR2 FQGNSA. Trimming removed 4 bases from V and 4 bases from J, with 13 bases in between.

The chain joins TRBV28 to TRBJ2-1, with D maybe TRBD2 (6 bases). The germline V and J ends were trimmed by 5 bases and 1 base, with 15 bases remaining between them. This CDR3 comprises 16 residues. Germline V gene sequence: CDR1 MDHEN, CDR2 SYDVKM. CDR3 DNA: TGTGCCAGCAGTCCGAATCGTGGACTATCCTACAATGAGCAGTTCTTC. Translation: CASSPNRGLSYNEQFF.

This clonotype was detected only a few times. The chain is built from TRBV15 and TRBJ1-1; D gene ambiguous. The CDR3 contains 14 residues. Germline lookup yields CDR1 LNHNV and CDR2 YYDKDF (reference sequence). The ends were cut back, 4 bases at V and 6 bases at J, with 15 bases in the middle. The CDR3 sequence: CATSKHRVQAEAFF. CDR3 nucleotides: TGTGCCACCAGCAAACACAGAGTCCAGGCTGAAGCTTTCTTT.

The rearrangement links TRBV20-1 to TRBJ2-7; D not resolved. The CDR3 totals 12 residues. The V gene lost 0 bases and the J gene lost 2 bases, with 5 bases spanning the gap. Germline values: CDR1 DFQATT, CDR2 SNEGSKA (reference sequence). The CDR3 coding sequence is TGCAGTGCTAGAGATAGGACCTACGAGCAGTACTTC. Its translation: CSARDRTYEQYF.

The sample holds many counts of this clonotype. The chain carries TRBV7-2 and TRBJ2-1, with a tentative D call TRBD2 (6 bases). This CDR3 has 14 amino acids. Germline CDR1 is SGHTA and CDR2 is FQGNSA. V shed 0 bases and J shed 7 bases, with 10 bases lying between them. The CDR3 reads CASSLAGSGNEQFF. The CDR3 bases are TGTGCCAGCAGCTTAGCCGGGAGCGGGAATGAGCAGTTCTTC.

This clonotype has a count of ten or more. CDR3 region: CASSLGLGETQYF. The CDR3 DNA is TGTGCCAGCAGCTTAGGCCTAGGAGAGACCCAGTACTTC. The rearrangement joins TRBV13 to TRBJ2-5; D uncertain. This CDR3 region has 13 residues. The germline V gene has CDR1 PRHDT and CDR2 FYEKMQ (reference sequence). Trimming removed 0 bases at V and 4 bases at J, with 6 bases between.

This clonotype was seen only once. In DNA, the CDR3 is TGTGCCAGCAGCTCAGCTCGGGTCACAGATACGCAGTGTTTT. Translation: CASSSARVTDTQCF. The rearrangement uses TRBV21-1 and TRBJ2-3. TRBV21-1 is a pseudogene segment. The CDR3 runs to 14 residues.

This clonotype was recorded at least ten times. CDR3 sequence (DNA): TGCGCCAGCAGCTTACTAGGTTACAATGAGCAGTTCTTC. This sequence encodes CASSLLGYNEQFF. The chain couples TRBV5-1 to TRBJ2-1; a possible D gene is TRBD2 (5 bases). Germline assignment: CDR1 SGHRS and CDR2 YFSETQ. V lost 2 bases and J 4 bases, leaving 7 bases between the germline ends. The CDR3 covers 13 residues.

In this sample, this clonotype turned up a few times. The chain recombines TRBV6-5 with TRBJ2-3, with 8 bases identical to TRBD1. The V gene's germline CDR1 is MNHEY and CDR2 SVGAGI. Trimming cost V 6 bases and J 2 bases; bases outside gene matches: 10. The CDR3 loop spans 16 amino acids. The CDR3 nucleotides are TGTGCCAGCAGCCGGACGACAGGGGTCATCACAGATACGCAGTATTTT. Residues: CASSRTTGVITDTQYF.

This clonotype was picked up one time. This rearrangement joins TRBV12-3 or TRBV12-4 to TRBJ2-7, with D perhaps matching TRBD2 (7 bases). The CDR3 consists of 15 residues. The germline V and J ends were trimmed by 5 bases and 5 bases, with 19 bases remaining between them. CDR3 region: CASSLRGGVWDEQYF. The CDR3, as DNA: TGTGCCAGCAGTCTCAGGGGAGGGGTCTGGGACGAGCAGTACTTC.

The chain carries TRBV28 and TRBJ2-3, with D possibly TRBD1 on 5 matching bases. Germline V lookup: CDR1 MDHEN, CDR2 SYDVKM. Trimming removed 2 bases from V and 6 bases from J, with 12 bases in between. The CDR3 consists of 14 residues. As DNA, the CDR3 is TGTGCCAGCAGTTTACTGTCCAGGGCGGATACGCAGTATTTT. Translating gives CASSLLSRADTQYF.

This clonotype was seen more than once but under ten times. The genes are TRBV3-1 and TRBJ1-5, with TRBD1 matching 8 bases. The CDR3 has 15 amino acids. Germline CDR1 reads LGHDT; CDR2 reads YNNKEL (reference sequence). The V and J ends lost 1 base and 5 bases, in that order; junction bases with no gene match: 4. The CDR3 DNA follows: TGTGCCAGCAGCCAAGGGATGACAGGGGATCAGCCCCAGCATTTT. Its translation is CASSQGMTGDQPQHF.

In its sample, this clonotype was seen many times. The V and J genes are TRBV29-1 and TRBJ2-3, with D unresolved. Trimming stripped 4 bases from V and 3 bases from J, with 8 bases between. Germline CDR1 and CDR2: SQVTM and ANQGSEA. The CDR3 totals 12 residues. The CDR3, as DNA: TGCAGCGTTGCTGAGTTGACAGATACGCAGTATTTT. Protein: CSVAELTDTQYF.

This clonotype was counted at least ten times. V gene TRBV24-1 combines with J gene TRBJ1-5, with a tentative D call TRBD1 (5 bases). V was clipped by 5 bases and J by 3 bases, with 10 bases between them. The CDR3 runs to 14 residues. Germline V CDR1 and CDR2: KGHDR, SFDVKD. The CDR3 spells CATSGWGNNQPQHF. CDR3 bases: TGTGCCACCAGTGGATGGGGGAACAATCAGCCCCAGCATTTT.

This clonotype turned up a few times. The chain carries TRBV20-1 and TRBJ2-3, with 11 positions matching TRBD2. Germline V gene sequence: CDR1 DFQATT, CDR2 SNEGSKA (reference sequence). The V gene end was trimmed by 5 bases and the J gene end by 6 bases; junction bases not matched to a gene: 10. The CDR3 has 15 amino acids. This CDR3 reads CSAAGTSGSGDTQYF. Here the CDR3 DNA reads TGCAGTGCTGCCGGGACTAGCGGCTCTGGGGATACGCAGTATTTT.

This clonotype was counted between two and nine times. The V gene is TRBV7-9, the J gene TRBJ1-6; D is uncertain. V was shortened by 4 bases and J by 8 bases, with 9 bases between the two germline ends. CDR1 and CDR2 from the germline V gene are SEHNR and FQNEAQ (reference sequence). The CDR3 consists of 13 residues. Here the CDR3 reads CASSSRRDSPLHF. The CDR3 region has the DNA TGTGCCAGCAGCTCTCGGAGGGATTCACCCCTCCACTTT. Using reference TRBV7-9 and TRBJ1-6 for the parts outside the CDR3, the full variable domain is DTGVSQNPRHKITKRGQNVTFRCDPISEHNRLYWYRQTLGQGPEFLTYFQNEAQLEKSRLLSDRFSAERPKGSFSTLEIQRTEQGDSAMYLCASSSRRDSPLHFGNGTRLTVT.

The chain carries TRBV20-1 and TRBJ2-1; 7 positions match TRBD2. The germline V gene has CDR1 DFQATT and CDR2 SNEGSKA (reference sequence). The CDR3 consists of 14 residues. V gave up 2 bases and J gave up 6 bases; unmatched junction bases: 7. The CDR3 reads CSARRAGRANEQFF. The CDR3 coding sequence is TGCAGTGCTAGAAGGGCAGGGAGGGCCAATGAGCAGTTCTTC.

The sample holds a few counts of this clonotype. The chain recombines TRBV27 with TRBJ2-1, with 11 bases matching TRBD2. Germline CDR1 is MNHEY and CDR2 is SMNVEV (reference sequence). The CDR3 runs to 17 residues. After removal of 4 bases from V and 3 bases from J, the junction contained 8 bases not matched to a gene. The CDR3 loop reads CASSSNLLAGGYNEQFF. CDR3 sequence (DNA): TGTGCCAGCAGTTCGAACCTCCTAGCGGGAGGCTACAATGAGCAGTTCTTC.

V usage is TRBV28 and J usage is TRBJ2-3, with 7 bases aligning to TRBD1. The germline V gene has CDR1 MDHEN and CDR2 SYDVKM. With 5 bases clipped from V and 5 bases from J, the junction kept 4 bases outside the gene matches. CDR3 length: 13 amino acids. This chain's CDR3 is CASSMTGRDTQYF. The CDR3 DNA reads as TGTGCCAGCAGTATGACAGGGAGAGATACGCAGTATTTT.

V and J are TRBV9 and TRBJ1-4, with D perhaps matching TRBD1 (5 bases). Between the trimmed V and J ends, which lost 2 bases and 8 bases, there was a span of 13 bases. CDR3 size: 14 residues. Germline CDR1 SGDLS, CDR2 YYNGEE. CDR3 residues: CASSVGVESEKLFF. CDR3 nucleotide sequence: TGTGCCAGCAGCGTGGGGGTGGAATCCGAAAAACTGTTTTTT.

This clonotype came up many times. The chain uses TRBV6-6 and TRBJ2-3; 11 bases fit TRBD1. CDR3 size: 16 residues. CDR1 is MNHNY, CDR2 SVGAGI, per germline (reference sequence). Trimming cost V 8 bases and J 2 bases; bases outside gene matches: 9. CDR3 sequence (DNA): TGTGCCAGCCGCGGACAGGGGGCCTCACCCACAGATACGCAGTATTTT. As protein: CASRGQGASPTDTQYF.

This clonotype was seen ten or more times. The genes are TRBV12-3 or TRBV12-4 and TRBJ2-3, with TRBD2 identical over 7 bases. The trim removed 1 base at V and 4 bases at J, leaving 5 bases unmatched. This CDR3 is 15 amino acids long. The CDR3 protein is CASSLVGGSPDTQYF. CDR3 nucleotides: TGTGCCAGCAGTTTAGTCGGCGGGAGCCCAGATACGCAGTATTTT.